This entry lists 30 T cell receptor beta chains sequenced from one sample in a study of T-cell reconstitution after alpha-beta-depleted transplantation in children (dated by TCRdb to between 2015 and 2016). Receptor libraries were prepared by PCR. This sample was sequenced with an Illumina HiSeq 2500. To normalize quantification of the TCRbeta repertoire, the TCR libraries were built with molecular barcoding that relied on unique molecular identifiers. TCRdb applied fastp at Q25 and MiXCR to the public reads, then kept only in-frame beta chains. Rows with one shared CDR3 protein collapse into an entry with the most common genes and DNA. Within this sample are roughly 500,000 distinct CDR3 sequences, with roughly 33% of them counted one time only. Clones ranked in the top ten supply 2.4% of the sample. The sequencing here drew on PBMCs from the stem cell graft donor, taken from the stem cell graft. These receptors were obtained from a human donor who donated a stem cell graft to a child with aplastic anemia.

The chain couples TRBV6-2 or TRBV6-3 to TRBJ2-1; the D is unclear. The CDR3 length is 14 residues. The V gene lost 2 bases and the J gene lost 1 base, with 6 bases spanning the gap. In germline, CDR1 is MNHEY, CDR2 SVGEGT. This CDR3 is CASSYDTSYNEQFF. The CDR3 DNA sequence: TGTGCCAGCAGTTACGACACGTCCTACAATGAGCAGTTCTTC.

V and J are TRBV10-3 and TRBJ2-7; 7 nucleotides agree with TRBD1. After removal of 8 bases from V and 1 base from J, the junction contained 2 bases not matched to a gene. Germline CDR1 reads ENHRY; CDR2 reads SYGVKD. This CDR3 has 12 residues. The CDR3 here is CAIGQASYEQYF. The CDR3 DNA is TGTGCCATCGGACAGGCATCCTACGAGCAGTACTTC.

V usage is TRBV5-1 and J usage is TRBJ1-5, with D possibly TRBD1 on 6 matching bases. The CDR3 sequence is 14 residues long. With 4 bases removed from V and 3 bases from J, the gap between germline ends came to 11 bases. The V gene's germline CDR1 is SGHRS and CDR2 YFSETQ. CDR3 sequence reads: CASSTGQLNQPQHF. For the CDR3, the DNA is TGCGCCAGCAGCACCGGACAGCTCAATCAGCCCCAGCATTTT.

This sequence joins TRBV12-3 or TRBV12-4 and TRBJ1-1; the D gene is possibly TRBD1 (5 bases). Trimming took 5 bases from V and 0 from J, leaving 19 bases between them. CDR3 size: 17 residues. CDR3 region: CASSPLVTASMNTEAFF. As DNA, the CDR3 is TGTGCCAGCAGTCCCCTAGTGACAGCCAGTATGAACACTGAAGCTTTCTTT.

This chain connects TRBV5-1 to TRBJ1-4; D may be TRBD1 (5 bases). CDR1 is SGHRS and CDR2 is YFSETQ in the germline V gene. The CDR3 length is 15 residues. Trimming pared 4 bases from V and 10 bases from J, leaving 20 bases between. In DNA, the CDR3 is TGCGCCAGCAGCCGGGGACTTCAGGAGGTTGGAAAACTGTTTTTT. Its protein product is CASSRGLQEVGKLFF.

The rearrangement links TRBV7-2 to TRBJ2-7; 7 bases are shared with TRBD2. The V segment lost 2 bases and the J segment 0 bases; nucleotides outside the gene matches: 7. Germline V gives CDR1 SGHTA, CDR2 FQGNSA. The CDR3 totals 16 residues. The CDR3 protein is CASSLRGSSFSYEQYF. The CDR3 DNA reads TGTGCCAGCAGCTTACGCGGGAGCTCCTTCTCCTACGAGCAGTACTTC.

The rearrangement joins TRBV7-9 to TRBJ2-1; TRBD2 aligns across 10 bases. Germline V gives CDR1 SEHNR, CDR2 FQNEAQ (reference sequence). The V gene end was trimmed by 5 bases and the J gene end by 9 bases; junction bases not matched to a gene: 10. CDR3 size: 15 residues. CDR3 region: CASSRLAGAAGEQFF. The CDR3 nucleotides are TGTGCCAGCAGCCGCCTAGCGGGAGCAGCGGGTGAGCAGTTCTTC.

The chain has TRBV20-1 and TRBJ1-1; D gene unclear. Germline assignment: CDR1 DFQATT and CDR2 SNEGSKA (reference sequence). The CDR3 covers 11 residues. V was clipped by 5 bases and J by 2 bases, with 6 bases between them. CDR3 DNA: TGCAGTGCTCAGATAAACACTGAAGCTTTCTTT. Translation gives CSAQINTEAFF.

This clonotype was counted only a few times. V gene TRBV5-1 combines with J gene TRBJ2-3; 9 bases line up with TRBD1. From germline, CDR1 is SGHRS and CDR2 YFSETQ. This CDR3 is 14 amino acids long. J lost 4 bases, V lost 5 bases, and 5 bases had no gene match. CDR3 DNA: TGCGCCAGCAGTTGGGGACAGGGTGCAGATACGCAGTATTTT. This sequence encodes CASSWGQGADTQYF.

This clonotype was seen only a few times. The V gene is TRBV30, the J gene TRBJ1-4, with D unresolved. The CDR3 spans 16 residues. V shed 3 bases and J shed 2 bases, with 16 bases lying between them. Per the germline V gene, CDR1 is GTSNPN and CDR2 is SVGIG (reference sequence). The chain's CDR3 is CAWRNLLGGTNEKLFF. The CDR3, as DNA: TGTGCCTGGAGGAACCTACTTGGTGGGACTAATGAAAAACTGTTTTTT.

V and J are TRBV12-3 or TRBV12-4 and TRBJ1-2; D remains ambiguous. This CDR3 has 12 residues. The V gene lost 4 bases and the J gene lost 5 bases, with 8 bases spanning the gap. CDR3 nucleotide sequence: TGTGCCAGCAGTTCCGACATTTATGGCTACACCTTC. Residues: CASSSDIYGYTF.

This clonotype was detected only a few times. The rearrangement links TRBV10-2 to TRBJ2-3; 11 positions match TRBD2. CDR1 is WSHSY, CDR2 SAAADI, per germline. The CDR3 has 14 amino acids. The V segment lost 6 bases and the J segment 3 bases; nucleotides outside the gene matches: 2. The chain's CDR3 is CASRLAGGTDTQYF. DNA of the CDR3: TGCGCCAGCAGGTTAGCGGGAGGGACAGATACGCAGTATTTT.

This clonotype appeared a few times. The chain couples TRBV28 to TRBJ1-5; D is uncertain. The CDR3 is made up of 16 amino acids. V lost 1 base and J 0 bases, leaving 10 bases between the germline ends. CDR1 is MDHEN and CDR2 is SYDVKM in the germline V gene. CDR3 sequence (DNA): TGTGCCAGCAGTTTATCAATGGAATATAGCAATCAGCCCCAGCATTTT. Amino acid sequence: CASSLSMEYSNQPQHF.

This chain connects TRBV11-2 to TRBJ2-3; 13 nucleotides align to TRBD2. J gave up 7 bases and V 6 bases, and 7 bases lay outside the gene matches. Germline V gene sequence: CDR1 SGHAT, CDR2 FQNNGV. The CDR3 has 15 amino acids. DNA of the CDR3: TGTGCCAGCAGTCCTCCGGGACTAGCGGGATATACGCAGTATTTT. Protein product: CASSPPGLAGYTQYF.

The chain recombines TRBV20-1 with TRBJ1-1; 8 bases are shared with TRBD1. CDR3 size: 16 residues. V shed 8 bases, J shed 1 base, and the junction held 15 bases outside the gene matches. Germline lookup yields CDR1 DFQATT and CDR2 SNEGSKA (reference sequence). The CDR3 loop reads CSTRGTGSQRNTEAFF. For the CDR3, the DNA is TGCAGTACAAGAGGGACAGGAAGCCAAAGGAACACTGAAGCTTTCTTT.

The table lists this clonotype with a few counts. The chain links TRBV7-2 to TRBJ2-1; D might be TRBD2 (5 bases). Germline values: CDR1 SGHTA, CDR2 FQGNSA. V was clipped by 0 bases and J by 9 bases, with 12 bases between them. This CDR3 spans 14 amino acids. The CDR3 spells CASSLASTKGEQFF. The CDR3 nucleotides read TGTGCCAGCAGCTTAGCTTCGACTAAGGGTGAGCAGTTCTTC.

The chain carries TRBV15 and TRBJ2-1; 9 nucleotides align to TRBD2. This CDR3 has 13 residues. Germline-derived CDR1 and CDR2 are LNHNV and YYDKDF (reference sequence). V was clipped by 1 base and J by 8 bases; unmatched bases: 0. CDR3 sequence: CATSRGLADEQFF. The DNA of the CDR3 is TGTGCCACCAGCAGAGGACTAGCGGATGAGCAGTTCTTC.

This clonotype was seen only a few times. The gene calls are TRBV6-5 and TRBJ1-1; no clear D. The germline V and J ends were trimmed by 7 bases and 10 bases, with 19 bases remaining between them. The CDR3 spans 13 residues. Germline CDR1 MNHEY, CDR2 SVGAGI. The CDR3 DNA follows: TGTGCCAGCACTTATGATATCGGGAGTCGAGCTTTCTTT. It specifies CASTYDIGSRAFF.

CDR3 in amino acids: CASSQVGEQFF. DNA of the CDR3: TGTGCCAGCAGCCAGGTGGGGGAGCAGTTCTTC. This rearrangement joins TRBV3-1 to TRBJ2-1; the D is unclear. Germline V CDR1 and CDR2: LGHDT, YNNKEL (reference sequence). V shed 3 bases and J shed 10 bases, with 7 bases lying between them. The length of the CDR3 is 11 residues.

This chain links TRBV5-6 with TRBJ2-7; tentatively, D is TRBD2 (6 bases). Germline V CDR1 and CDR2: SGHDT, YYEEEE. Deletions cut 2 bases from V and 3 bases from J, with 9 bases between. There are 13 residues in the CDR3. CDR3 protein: CASSFRDFYEQYV. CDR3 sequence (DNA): TGTGCCAGCAGCTTCCGGGACTTCTACGAGCAGTACGTC.

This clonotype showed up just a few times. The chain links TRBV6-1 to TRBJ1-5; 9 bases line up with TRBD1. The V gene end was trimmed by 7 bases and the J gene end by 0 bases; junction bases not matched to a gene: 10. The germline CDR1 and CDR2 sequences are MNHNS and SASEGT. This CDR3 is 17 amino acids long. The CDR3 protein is CASTPGQGPYSNQPQHF. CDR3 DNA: TGTGCCAGCACACCGGGACAGGGACCATATAGCAATCAGCCCCAGCATTTT.

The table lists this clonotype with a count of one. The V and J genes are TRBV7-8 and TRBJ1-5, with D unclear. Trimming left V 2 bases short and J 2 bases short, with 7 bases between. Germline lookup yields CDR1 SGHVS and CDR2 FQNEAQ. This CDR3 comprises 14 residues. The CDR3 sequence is CASSLSWGNQPQHF. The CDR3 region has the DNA TGTGCCAGCAGCTTATCGTGGGGCAATCAGCCCCAGCATTTT.

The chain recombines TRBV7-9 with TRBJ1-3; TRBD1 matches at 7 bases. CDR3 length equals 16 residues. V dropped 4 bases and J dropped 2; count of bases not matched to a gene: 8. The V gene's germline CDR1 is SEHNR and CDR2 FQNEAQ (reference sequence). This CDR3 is CASSSRDSRPGNTIYF. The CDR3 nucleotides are TGTGCCAGCAGCTCCCGGGACAGCCGACCTGGAAACACCATATATTTT.

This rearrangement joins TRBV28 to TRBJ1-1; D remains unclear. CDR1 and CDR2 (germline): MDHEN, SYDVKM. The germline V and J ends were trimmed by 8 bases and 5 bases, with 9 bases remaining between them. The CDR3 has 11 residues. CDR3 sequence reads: CASLVGTEAFF. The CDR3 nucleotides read TGTGCCAGCCTTGTAGGGACTGAAGCTTTCTTT.

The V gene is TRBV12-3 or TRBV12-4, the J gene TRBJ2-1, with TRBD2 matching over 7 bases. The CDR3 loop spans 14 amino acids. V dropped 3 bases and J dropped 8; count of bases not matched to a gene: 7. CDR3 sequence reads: CASSLRRESDEQFF. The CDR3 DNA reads TGTGCCAGCAGTTTGCGGCGGGAGAGCGATGAGCAGTTCTTC.

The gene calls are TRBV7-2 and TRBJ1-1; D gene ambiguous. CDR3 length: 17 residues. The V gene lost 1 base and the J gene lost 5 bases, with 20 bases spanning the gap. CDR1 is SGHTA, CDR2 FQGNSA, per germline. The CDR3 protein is CASSLGALRPGRTEAFF. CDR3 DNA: TGTGCCAGCAGCTTAGGGGCATTGCGACCGGGGAGGACTGAAGCTTTCTTT.

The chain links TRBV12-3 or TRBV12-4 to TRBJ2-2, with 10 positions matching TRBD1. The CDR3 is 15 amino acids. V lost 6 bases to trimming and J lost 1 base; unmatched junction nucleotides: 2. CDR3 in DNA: TGTGCCAGCAGCGGGACAGGGGAGAACACCGGGGAGCTGTTTTTT. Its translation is CASSGTGENTGELFF.

The CDR3 region has the DNA TGTGCCAGCAGCTTACGGACTCTCCGGGCGGGCTACAATGAGCAGTTCTTC. Its translation: CASSLRTLRAGYNEQFF. This sequence joins TRBV7-2 and TRBJ2-1; TRBD2 is a possible D gene (5 bases). Trimming took 2 bases from V and 3 from J, leaving 17 bases between them. This CDR3 comprises 17 residues. The germline V gene encodes CDR1 SGHTA and CDR2 FQGNSA.

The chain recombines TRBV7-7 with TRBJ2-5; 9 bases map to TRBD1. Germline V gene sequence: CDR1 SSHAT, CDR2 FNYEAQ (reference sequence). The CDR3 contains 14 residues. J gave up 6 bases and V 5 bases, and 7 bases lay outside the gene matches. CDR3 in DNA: TGTGCCAGCAGCGCCGACAGGGGGGGAAAGACCCAGTACTTC. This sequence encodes CASSADRGGKTQYF.

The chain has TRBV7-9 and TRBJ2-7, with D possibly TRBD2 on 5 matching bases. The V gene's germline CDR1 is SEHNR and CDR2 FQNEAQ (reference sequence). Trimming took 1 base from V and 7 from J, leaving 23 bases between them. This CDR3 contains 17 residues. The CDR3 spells CASSLVMGLEESGEQYV. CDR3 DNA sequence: TGTGCCAGCAGCTTAGTTATGGGGTTGGAGGAATCGGGAGAGCAGTACGTC.